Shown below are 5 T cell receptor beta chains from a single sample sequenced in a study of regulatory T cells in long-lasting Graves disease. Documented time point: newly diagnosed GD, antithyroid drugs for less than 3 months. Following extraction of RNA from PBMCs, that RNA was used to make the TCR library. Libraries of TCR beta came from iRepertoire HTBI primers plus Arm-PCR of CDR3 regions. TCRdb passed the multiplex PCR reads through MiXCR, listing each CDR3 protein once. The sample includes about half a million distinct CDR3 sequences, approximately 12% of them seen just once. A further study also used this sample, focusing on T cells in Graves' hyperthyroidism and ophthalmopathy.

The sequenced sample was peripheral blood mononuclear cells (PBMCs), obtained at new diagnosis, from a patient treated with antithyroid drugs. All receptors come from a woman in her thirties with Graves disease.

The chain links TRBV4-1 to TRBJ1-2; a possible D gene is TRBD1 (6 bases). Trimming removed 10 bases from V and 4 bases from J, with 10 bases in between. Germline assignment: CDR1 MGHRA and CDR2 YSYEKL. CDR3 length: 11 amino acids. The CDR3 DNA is TGCGCCACCAGGGGCCCCTATGGCTACACCTTC. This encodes CATRGPYGYTF.

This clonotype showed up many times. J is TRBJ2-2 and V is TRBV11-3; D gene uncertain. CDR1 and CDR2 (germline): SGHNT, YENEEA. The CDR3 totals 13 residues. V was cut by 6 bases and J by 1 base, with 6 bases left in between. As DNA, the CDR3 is TGTGCCAGCAGGGACGGGAACACCGGGGAGCTGTTTTTT. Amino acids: CASRDGNTGELFF.

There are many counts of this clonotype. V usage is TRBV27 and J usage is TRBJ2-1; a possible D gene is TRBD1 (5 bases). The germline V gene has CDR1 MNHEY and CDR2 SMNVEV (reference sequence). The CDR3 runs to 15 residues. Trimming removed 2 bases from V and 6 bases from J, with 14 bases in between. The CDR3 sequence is CASSLGASPGNEQFF. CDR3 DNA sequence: TGTGCCAGCAGTTTAGGGGCCAGCCCGGGCAATGAGCAGTTCTTC.

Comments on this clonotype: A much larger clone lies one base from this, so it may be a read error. The CDR3 loop reads CASSQGVTGSEEKLFF. DNA of the CDR3: TGTGCCAGCAGTCAGGGGGTGACAGGGTCGGAAGAAAAACTGTTTTTT. This chain joins TRBV7-2 and TRBJ1-4; 7 bases are shared with TRBD1. The CDR3 is made up of 16 amino acids. CDR1 and CDR2 (germline): SGHTA, FQGNSA. Trimming cost V 6 bases and J 8 bases; bases outside gene matches: 15. Looking up the rest from reference TRBV7-2 and TRBJ1-4 gives the full variable domain: GAGVSQSPSNKVTEKGKDVELRCDPISGHTALYWYRQSLGQGLEFLIYFQGNSAPDKSGLPSDRFSAERTGGSVSTLTIQRTQQEDSAVYLCASSQGVTGSEEKLFFGSGTQLSVL.

This CDR3 is CASSLRTEASYEQYF. As DNA, the CDR3 is TGTGCCAGCAGCTTAAGGACAGAGGCATCGTACGAGCAGTACTTC. The chain joins TRBV7-2 to TRBJ2-7, with TRBD1 as a possible D gene (6 bases). The CDR3 length is 15 residues. V shed 2 bases and J shed 4 bases, with 15 bases lying between them. Germline V gene lookup returns CDR1 SGHTA and CDR2 FQGNSA.